The 9 T cell receptor beta chains below all came from one sample that was sequenced in a study of regulatory T cells in long-lasting Graves disease. TCR beta libraries were built with iRepertoire HTBI primers and Arm-PCR of CDR3 regions. Via MiXCR, TCRdb re-called the multiplex PCR reads, giving one row per CDR3 protein. The table includes around 230,000 distinct CDR3 sequences, roughly 18% detected once. Time point of the sample: newly diagnosed GD, antithyroid drugs for less than 3 months. From RNA extracted from PBMCs, the TCR library was made. The sample in question was peripheral blood mononuclear cells (PBMCs), obtained at new diagnosis, from a patient treated with antithyroid drugs. The receptors derive from a female donor with Graves disease.

The gene calls are TRBV27 and TRBJ2-1, with D perhaps being TRBD1 or TRBD2 (7 bases each). The germline V gene encodes CDR1 MNHEY and CDR2 SMNVEV (reference sequence). The CDR3 length is 16 residues. Trimming stripped 4 bases from V and 5 bases from J, with 18 bases between. The CDR3 sequence: CASSSRGGTHDNEQFF. CDR3 DNA sequence: TGTGCCAGCAGTTCCAGGGGGGGAACCCATGACAATGAGCAGTTCTTC.

J is TRBJ1-5 and V is TRBV20-1; D perhaps matches TRBD1 (5 bases). The CDR3 runs to 13 residues. V was clipped by 0 bases and J by 7 bases, with 10 bases between them. Germline V gives CDR1 DFQATT, CDR2 SNEGSKA (reference sequence). The CDR3 protein is CSARETVDQPQHF. CDR3 DNA sequence: TGCAGTGCTAGAGAGACAGTCGACCAGCCCCAGCATTTT.

The V gene is TRBV2, the J gene TRBJ1-6; 7 bases map to TRBD1. The CDR3 sequence is 13 residues long. Germline V gene data show CDR1 as SNHLY and CDR2 as FYNNEI. CDR3 in DNA: TGTGTGACAGGGCAGTCGTATAATTCACCCCTCCACTTT. Translation: CVTGQSYNSPLHF.

Ten or more counts support this clonotype. J is TRBJ1-2 and V is TRBV27; possible D gene TRBD1, 6 bases. CDR1 and CDR2 from the germline V gene are MNHEY and SMNVEV (reference sequence). CDR3 size: 15 residues. V was trimmed by 3 bases and J by 6 bases, leaving 17 bases between them. The CDR3 region has the DNA TGTGCCAGCAGTTTTTGGGGGGCGCAAGGCGATGGCTACACCTTC. This translates into CASSFWGAQGDGYTF.

This clonotype was seen at least ten times. The V call is TRBV14, the J call TRBJ2-1; 7 nucleotides line up with TRBD1. The ends lost 2 bases at V and 14 bases at J; junction bases unmatched: 6. CDR1 is SGHDN and CDR2 is FVKESK in the germline V gene. This CDR3 has 12 residues. The CDR3 loop reads CASSQPGTEEFF. In DNA form, the CDR3 reads TGTGCCAGCAGCCAACCCGGGACAGAGGAGTTCTTC.

This clonotype has a count of ten or more. J is TRBJ2-3 and V is TRBV28, with TRBD2 matching 12 bases. Germline assignment: CDR1 MDHEN and CDR2 SYDVKM. The CDR3 has 19 amino acids. The junction had 13 bases not matched to a gene; V was cut back by 4 bases and J by 2 bases. CDR3 loop: CASSSPSGRARGVTDTQYF. CDR3 nucleotides: TGTGCCAGCAGTTCCCCTAGCGGGAGGGCCCGTGGGGTCACAGATACGCAGTATTTT.

This clonotype was seen repeatedly, ten times or more. The chain has TRBV27 and TRBJ2-3; 7 positions agree with TRBD2. V lost 2 bases, J lost 0 bases, and 20 bases stayed unmatched. The CDR3 is made up of 21 amino acids. Per germline, CDR1 MNHEY and CDR2 SMNVEV (reference sequence). In nucleotides, the CDR3 is TGTGCCAGCAGTTTAAGGGCGGGAGAATTTCTGTTTCCCTCTAGCACAGATACGCAGTATTTT. Its protein is CASSLRAGEFLFPSSTDTQYF.

The J gene is TRBJ1-6, the V gene TRBV12-3 or TRBV12-4, with D maybe TRBD1 (6 bases). This CDR3 spans 15 amino acids. With 3 bases removed from V and 7 bases from J, the gap between germline ends came to 13 bases. The CDR3 DNA reads TGTGCCAGCAGTTTGGGGGCCGCCGCCAATTCACCCCTCCACTTT. Its translation: CASSLGAAANSPLHF.

Of note for this clonotype: A read error is possible here, since a much larger clone lies one base away. This rearrangement joins TRBV6-2 or TRBV6-3 to TRBJ2-1; D might be TRBD1 (6 bases). Between the trimmed V and J ends, which lost 6 bases and 10 bases, there was a span of 16 bases. CDR1 MNHEY and CDR2 SVGEGT come from the germline V gene. The length of the CDR3 is 13 residues. The CDR3 reads CASSHPRQVEQFF. The CDR3 bases are TGTGCCAGCAGCCATCCGAGACAGGTAGAGCAGTTCTTC.